This T cell receptor beta chain was retrieved from a study of blood T cell repertoires in COVID-19. Study context: Both acute and convalescent COVID-19 samples were obtained from the United States, Italy and Spain.

As handled by the study authors: Counts of nucleated cells, estimated from reference gene primer amplification, were obtained. Measured with immunoSEQ multiplex PCR; TCRdb has only the in-frame clones, and not every one. For V, J and clone size, that table is used; D and trimming come from the DNA. Altogether under 100,000 clones are present, 90% being singletons, with the ten largest covering over 4.5%. CDR1 and CDR2 from the germline V gene are LGHNA and YSLEER. The CDR3 runs to 15 residues. V lost 1 base, J lost 7 bases, and 14 bases lay in between. This TCR derives from a man aged 50 to 60 with acute or convalescent COVID-19. Sequencing was performed on peripheral blood. The V call is TRBV4-3, the J call TRBJ2-1, with D tentatively TRBD1 (5 bases). The CDR3 here is CASSQGRQGINEQFF. The CDR3 DNA is TGCGCCAGCAGCCAAGGGCGGCAGGGTATTAATGAGCAGTTCTTC.